This T cell receptor beta chain was documented in a study of blood T cell repertoires in COVID-19. Original processing methods: Using reference gene primer amplification, nucleated cell counts were estimated. The table came from immunoSEQ multiplex PCR; TCRdb's copy has only in-frame clones and leaves some out. V, J and clone size reflect that table, while D and trimming were determined from the DNA. The sample gives about 50,000 clones, 85% to 90% of which show up once; approximately 6.4% is in the top ten. The junction had 11 bases not matched to a gene; V was cut back by 1 base and J by 9 bases. This CDR3 has 16 amino acids. Per germline, CDR1 LGHDT and CDR2 YNNKEL (reference sequence).

The sequence derives from a man aged 60 to 75 with acute or convalescent COVID-19. Specimen: peripheral blood. The V and J genes are TRBV3-1 (or the pseudogene TRBV3-2) and TRBJ2-1, with TRBD2 identical over 8 bases. The CDR3 nucleotides are TGTGCCAGCAGCCAAGGGAGAGCGGGAGACTTCGGTGAGCAGTTCTTC. Translation gives CASSQGRAGDFGEQFF.